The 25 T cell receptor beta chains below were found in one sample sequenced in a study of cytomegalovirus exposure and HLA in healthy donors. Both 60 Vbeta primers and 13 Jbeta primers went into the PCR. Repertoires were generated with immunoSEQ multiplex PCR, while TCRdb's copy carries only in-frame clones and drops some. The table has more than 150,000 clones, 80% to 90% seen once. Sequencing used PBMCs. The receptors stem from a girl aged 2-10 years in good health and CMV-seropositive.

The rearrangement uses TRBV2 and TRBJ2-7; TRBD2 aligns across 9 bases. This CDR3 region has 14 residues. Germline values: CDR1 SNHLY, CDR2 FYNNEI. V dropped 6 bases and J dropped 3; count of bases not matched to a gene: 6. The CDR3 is CASRGRGGIYEQYF. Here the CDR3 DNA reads TGTGCCAGCAGGGGGCGGGGGGGCATCTACGAGCAGTACTTC.

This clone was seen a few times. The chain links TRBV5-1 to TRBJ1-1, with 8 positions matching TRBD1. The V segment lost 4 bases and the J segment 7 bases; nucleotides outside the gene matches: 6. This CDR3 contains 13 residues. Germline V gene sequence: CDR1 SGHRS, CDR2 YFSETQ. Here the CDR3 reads CASSPGQGGEAFF. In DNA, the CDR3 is TGCGCCAGCAGCCCCGGACAGGGTGGTGAAGCTTTCTTT.

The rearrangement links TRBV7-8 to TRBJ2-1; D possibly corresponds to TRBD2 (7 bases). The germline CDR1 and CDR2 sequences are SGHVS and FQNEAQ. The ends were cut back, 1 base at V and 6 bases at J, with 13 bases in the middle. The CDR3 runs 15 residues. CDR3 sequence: CASSLVGGARNEQFF. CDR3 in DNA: TGTGCCAGCAGCTTAGTGGGGGGGGCTCGCAATGAGCAGTTCTTC.

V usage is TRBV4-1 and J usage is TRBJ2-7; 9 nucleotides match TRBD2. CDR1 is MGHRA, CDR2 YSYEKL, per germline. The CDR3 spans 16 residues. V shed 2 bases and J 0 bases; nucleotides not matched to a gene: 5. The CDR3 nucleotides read TGCGCCAGCAGCCAATCAGCGGGGGGCAGCTCCTACGAGCAGTACTTC. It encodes CASSQSAGGSSYEQYF.

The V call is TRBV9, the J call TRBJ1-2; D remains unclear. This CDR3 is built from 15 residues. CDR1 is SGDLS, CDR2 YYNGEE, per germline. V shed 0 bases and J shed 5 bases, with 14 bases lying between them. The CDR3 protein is CASSVVEGSWYGYTF. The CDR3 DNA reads TGTGCCAGCAGCGTAGTGGAGGGCAGTTGGTATGGCTACACCTTC.

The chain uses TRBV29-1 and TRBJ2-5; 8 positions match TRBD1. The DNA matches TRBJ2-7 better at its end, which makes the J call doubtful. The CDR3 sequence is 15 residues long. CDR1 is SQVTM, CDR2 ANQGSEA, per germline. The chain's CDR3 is CSVDVGQGATYEQYF. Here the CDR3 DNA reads TGCAGCGTCGACGTAGGTCAGGGGGCGACCTACGAGCAGTACTTC.

The CDR3 coding sequence is TGTGCCAGCAGCGTATGGACAGGGAGGGTCTCCGGGGAGCTGTTTTTT. It translates to CASSVWTGRVSGELFF. This chain joins TRBV9 and TRBJ2-2, with a weak D call TRBD1 (8 bases). Germline CDR1 reads SGDLS; CDR2 reads YYNGEE. The CDR3 totals 16 residues. V lost 1 base and J 6 bases, leaving 16 bases between the germline ends.

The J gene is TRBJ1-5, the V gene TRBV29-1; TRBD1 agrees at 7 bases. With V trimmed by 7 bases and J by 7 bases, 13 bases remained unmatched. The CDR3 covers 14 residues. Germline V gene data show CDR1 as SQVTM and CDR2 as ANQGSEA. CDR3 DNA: TGCAGCGCCGGGCCCAGACAGGGCAGACAGCCCCAGCATTTT. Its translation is CSAGPRQGRQPQHF.

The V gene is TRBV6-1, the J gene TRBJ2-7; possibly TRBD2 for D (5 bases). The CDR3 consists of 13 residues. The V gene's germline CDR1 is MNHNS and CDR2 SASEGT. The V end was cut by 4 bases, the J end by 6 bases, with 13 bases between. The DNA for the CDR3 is TGTGCCAGCAGTGTCTACGAGGGTGGCGAGCAGTACTTC. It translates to CASSVYEGGEQYF.

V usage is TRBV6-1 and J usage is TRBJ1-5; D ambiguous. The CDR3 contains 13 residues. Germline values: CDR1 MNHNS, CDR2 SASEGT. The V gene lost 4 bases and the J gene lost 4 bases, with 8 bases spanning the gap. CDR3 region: CASSGEPNQPQHF. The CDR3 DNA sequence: TGTGCCAGCAGTGGGGAGCCTAATCAGCCCCAGCATTTT.

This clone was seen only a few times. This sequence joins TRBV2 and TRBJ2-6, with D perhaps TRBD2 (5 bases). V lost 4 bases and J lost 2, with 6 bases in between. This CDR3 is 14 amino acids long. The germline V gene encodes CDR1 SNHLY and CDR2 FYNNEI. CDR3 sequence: CASSGRTGANVLTF. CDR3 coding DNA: TGTGCCAGCAGTGGGAGGACTGGGGCCAACGTCCTGACTTTC.

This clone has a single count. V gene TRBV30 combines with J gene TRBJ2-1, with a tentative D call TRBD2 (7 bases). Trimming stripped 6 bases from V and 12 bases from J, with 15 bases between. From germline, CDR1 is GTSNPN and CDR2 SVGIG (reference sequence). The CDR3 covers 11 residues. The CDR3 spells CACPGGPSQFF. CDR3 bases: TGTGCCTGTCCGGGGGGCCCGTCGCAGTTCTTC.

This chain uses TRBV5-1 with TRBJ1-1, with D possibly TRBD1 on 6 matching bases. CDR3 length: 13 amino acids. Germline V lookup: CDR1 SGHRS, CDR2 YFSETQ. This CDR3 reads CHGGRGEGTEAFF. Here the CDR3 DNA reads TGCCACGGGGGGAGGGGGGAGGGGACTGAAGCTTTCTTT.

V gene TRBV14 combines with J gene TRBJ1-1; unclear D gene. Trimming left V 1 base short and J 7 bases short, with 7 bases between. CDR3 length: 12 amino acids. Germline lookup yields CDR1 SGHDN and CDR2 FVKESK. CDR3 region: CASSQVPGEAFF. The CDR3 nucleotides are TGTGCCAGCAGCCAAGTTCCAGGTGAAGCTTTCTTT.

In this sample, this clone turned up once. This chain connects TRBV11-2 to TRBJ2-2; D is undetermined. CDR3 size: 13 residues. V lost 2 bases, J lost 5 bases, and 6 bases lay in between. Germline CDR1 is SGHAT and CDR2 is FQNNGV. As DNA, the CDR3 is TGTGCCAGCAGCTTAACGGTTACCGGGGAGCTGTTTTTT. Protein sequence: CASSLTVTGELFF.

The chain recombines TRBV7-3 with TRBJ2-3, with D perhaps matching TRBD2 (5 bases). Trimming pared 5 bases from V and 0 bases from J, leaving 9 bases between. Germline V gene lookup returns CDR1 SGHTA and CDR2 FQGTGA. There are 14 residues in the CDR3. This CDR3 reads CASSQRTSTDTQYF. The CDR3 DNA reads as TGTGCCAGCAGCCAACGGACTAGCACAGATACGCAGTATTTT.

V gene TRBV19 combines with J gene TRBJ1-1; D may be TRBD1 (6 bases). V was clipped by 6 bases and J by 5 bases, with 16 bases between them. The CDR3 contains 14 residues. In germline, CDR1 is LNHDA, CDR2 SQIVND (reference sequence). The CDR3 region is CASSQGRMGTEAFF. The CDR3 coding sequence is TGTGCCAGTAGCCAGGGGAGAATGGGGACTGAAGCTTTCTTT.

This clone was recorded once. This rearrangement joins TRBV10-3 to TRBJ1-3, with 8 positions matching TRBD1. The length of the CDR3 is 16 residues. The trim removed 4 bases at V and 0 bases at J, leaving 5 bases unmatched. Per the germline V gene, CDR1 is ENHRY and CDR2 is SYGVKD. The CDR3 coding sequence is TGTGCCATCAGTGGGACAGGGCCCAACTCTGGAAACACCATATATTTT. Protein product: CAISGTGPNSGNTIYF.

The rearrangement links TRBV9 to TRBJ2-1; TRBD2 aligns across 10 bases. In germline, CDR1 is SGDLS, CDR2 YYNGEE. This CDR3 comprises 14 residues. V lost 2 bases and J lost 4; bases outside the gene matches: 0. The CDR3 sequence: CASSVSGRYNEQFF. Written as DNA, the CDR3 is TGTGCCAGCAGCGTTAGCGGGAGGTACAATGAGCAGTTCTTC. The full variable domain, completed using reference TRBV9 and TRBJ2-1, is DSGVTQTPKHLITATGQRVTLRCSPRSGDLSVYWYQQSLDQGLQFLIQYYNGEERAKGNILERFSAQQFPDLHSELNLSSLELGDSALYFCASSVSGRYNEQFFGPGTRLTVL.

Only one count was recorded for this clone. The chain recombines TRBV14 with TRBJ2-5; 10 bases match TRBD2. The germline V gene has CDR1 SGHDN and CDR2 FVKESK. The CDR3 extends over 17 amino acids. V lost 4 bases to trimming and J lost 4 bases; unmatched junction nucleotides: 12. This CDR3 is CASSPNPGTSVRETQYF. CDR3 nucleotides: TGTGCCAGCAGCCCAAACCCGGGGACTAGCGTCCGAGAGACCCAGTACTTC.

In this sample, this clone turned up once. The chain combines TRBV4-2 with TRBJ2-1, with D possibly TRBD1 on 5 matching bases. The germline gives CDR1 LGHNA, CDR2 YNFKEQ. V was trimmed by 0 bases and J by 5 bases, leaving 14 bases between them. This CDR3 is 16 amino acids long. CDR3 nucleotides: TGTGCCAGCAGCCAAGATAGGGGAAACAGTAACAATGAGCAGTTCTTC. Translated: CASSQDRGNSNNEQFF.

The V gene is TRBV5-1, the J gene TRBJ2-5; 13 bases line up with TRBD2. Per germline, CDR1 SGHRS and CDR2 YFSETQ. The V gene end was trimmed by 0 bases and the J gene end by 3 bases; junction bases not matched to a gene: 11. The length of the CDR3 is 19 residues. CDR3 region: CASSLERHTGLAGEETQYF. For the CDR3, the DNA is TGCGCCAGCAGCTTGGAGAGACATACTGGACTAGCGGGAGAAGAGACCCAGTACTTC.

The CDR3 DNA sequence: TGTGCCTGGACCCCAGGACTAGCGGGGTCACCGGGCGTTAGCACAGATACGCAGTATTTT. Translated: CAWTPGLAGSPGVSTDTQYF. V gene TRBV30 combines with J gene TRBJ2-3, with 12 nucleotides matching TRBD2. V lost 4 bases, J lost 0 bases, and 17 bases stayed unmatched. Germline CDR1 reads GTSNPN; CDR2 reads SVGIG (reference sequence). CDR3 length: 20 residues.

In DNA, the CDR3 is TGTGCCAGCGGAGGTCCGGGTGATACGCAGTATTTT. This translates into CASGGPGDTQYF. This chain joins TRBV27 and TRBJ2-3; possibly TRBD2 for D (5 bases). The CDR3 length is 12 residues. Germline CDR1 and CDR2: MNHEY and SMNVEV (reference sequence). The germline V and J ends were trimmed by 8 bases and 6 bases, with 12 bases remaining between them.

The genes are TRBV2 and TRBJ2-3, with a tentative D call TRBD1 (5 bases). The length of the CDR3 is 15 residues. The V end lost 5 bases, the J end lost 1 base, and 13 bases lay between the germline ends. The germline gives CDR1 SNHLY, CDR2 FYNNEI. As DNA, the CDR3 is TGTGCCAGCAGTACTCATGCAGGGCGCACAGATACGCAGTATTTT. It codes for CASSTHAGRTDTQYF.